One T cell receptor (beta chain) is described in this entry. What antigen it recognizes has not been identified. Base qualities are missing; no much larger clone stands one base away. The CDR3 measures 15 amino acids from cysteine to phenylalanine. Only the CDR3 part of the read is kept: 45 bases, read in frame from the first base. Between the V and J ends, shortened by 2 bases and 0 bases respectively, the junction contains 10 bases. For CDR1 and CDR2, the germline V gene lists ENHRY and SYGVKD. Donors were around 37 systemically healthy Caucasian individuals from Russia aged roughly 6 to 100 years. Each donor gave roughly 9 milliliters of peripheral blood, drawn into EDTA-treated Vacutainer tubes. Ficoll-Paque density-gradient centrifugation was used to isolate PBMCs, with at least 7 million per sample. Total RNA was extracted from PBMCs with Trizol reagent, with at least 6 micrograms obtained per sample. Naive CD45RAhigh/CD27high T cell percentages were measured by flow cytometry on a PBMC aliquot from every donor.

The entry originates in a study of blood T cells in healthy people across ages (dated by TCRdb to the mid-2010s). At the level of the whole study: In model experiments, roughly one uniquely barcoded TCR beta cDNA molecule per two T cells was captured by template switching. Age-related changes in TCR beta repertoire diversity were measured in the study by deep sequencing normalized with unique cDNA molecular identifiers. Four age groups were formed from the donors: young (average about 17 years), middle-aged (just under 40), aged (more than 55) and long-lived (roughly 88). Donors of different ages were randomly distributed across sequencing lanes to avoid experimental bias. For two donors (one aged 18 to 30 and one aged 80 or older), the study analyzed two additional independent replicas of 1 million unique cDNA reads from the same blood draw. What the authors observed across the whole study: Estimates of total diversity based on one million sequenced T cells were considered lower bounds and underestimates. As age increased, observed TCR beta diversity per million T cells dropped in a roughly linear way, and a significant reduction was already evident by age 40. Compared with the aged group, the long-lived group had more naive CD4+ T cells, fewer expanded clones and increased TCR diversity, a pattern suggesting age selection. Observed TCR beta diversity correlated strongly with the percentage of naive T cells measured by flow cytometry. Conclusive comparison of naive and antigen-experienced compartments was prevented by the profiling of bulk unsorted PBMCs. Donor CMV infection status was unknown, potentially confounding age-related changes in expanded clonotypes.

Libraries came from 5' RACE. The run used an Illumina HiSeq 2500. A second roughly 6 to 12 cycle PCR used a sample-barcoded 5' primer and a J-beta primer mix. Each TCR beta cDNA molecule received a unique molecular identifier from a template-switch 5' adaptor carrying 12 random nucleotides. Each sample yielded at least 2.5 million CDR3-containing paired-end reads. The Mint cDNA synthesis kit, primed by a TRBC-specific oligonucleotide, was used to synthesize first-strand cDNA from all RNA. All cDNA was treated with uracil-DNA glycosylase and then went through a first 18-cycle PCR with the universal primers M1SS and BC2_uni_R. The paper's data handling went like this. Each sample was normalized by randomly selecting 1 million high-quality reads, each carrying a distinct molecular identifier. Reads with shared molecular identifiers were discarded instead of being binned into consensus sequences. MiTCR, run with a Q25 quality threshold and the strictest error-elimination algorithm, handled CDR3 identification, clonotype clustering and error correction. A nonparametric unseen species model with Euler transformation was used to estimate lower-bound total TCR beta diversity. TCRdb reworked the public reads: Q25 trimming with fastp, MiXCR clone assembly, productive beta chains retained. Identical CDR3 proteins give one entry, which carries the most common genes and DNA. TCRdb's processing, not the authors', yielded these V and J calls. The sample table contains 450,000 to 700,000 distinct CDR3 sequences; only one count was recorded for about 25% of them. 15% to 20% of the sample is held by the ten biggest clonotypes.

The sequenced sample was blood. The clonotype comes from a woman in her 70s in good health. The rearrangement combines TRBV10-3 with TRBJ1-1; no D gene is confidently identified. The DNA sequence reads TGTGCCATCAGTGAGGGCAGACCTATGAACACTGAAGCTTTCTTT. Its protein reads: CAISEGRPMNTEAFF.